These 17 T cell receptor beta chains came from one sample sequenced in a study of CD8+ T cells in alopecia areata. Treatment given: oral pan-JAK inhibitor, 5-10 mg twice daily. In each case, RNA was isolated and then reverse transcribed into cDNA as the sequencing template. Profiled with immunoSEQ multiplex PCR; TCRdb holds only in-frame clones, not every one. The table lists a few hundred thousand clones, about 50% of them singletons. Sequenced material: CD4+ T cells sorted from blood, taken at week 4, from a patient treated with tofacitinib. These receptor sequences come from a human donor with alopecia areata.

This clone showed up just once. Written as DNA, the CDR3 is TGTGCCAGCAGTTCCAAGGGTAACGGCTACACCTTC. It yields the protein CASSSKGNGYTF. This chain connects TRBV27 to TRBJ1-2; D call uncertain. With 4 bases removed from V and 8 bases from J, the gap between germline ends came to 11 bases. Germline values: CDR1 MNHEY, CDR2 SMNVEV (reference sequence). The CDR3 contains 12 residues.

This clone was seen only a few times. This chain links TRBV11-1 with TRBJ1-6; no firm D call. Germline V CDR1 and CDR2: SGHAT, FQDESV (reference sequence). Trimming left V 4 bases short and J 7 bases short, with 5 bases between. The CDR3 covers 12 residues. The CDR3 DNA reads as TGTGCCAGCAGCTCGTTAAATTCACCCCTCCACTTT. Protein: CASSSLNSPLHF. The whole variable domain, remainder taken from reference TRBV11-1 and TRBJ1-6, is EAEVAQSPRYKITEKSQAVAFWCDPISGHATLYWYRQILGQGPELLVQFQDESVVDDSQLPKDRFSAERLKGVDSTLKIQPAELGDSAMYLCASSSLNSPLHFGNGTRLTVT.

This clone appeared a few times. The CDR3 bases are TGTGCCAGCAGCTTATACCAAACCCCGAGCACTGAAGCTTTCTTT. It encodes CASSLYQTPSTEAFF. The J gene is TRBJ1-1, the V gene TRBV7-2; no reliable D call. Trimming took 2 bases from V and 4 from J, leaving 14 bases between them. This CDR3 contains 15 residues. CDR1 is SGHTA, CDR2 FQGNSA, per germline. The full variable domain, completed using reference TRBV7-2 and TRBJ1-1, is GAGVSQSPSNKVTEKGKDVELRCDPISGHTALYWYRQSLGQGLEFLIYFQGNSAPDKSGLPSDRFSAERTGGSVSTLTIQRTQQEDSAVYLCASSLYQTPSTEAFFGQGTRLTVV.

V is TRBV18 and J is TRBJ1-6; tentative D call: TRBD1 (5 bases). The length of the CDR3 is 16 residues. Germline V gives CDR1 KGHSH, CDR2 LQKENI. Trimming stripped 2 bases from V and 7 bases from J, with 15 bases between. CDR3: CASSPGPGGYNSPLHF. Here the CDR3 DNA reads TGTGCCAGCTCACCAGGTCCCGGGGGTTACAATTCACCCCTCCACTTT.

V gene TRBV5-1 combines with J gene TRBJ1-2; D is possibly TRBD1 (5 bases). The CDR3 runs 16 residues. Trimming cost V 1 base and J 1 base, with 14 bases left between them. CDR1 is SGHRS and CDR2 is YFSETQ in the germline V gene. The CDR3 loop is CASSLSWDGDNYGYTF. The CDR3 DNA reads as TGCGCCAGCAGCTTGTCATGGGACGGAGATAACTATGGCTACACCTTC.

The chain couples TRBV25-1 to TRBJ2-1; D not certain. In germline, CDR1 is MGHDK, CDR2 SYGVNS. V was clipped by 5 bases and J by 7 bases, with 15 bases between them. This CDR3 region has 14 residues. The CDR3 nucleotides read TGTGCCAGCAGTTGGACCTCACCTGGGAATGAGCAGTTCTTC. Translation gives CASSWTSPGNEQFF.

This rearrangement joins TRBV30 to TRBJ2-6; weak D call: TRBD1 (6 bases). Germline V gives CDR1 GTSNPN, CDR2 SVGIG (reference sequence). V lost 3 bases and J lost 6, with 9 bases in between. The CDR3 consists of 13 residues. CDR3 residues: CAWRGALANVLTF. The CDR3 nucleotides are TGTGCCTGGAGGGGGGCGTTGGCCAACGTCCTGACTTTC.

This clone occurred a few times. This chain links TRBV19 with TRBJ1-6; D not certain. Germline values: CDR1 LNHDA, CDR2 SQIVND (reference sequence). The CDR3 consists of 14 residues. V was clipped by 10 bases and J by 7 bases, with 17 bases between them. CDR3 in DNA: TGTGCCACCTCCTACGGGGTAGGGAATTCACCCCTCCACTTT. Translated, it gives CATSYGVGNSPLHF. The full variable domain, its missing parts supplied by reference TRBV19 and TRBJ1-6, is DGGITQSPKYLFRKEGQNVTLSCEQNLNHDAMYWYRQDPGQGLRLIYYSQIVNDFQKGDIAEGYSVSREKKESFPLTVTSAQKNPTAFYLCATSYGVGNSPLHFGNGTRLTVT.

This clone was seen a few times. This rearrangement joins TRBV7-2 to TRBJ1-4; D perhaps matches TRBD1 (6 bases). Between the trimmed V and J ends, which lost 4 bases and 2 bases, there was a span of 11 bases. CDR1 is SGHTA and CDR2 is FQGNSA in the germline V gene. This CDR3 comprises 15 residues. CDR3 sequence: CASSSGAQTNEKLFF. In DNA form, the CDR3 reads TGTGCCAGCAGCTCAGGGGCGCAGACTAATGAAAAACTGTTTTTT.

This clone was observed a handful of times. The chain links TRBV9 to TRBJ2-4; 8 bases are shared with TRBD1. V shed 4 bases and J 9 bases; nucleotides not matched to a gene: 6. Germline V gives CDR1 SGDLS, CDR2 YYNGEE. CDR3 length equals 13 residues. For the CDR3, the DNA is TGTGCCAGCAGCTATCATGGACAGGGCATTCAGTACTTC. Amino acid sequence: CASSYHGQGIQYF.

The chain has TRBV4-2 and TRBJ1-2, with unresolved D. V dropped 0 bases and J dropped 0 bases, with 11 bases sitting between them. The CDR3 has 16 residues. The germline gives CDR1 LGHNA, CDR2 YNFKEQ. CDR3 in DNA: TGTGCCAGCAGCCAAGATGCGCAGGCCGCTAACTATGGCTACACCTTC. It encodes CASSQDAQAANYGYTF.

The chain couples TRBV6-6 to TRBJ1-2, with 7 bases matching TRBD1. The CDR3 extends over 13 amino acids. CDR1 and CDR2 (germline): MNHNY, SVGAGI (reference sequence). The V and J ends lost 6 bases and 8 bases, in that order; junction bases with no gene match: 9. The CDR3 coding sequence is TGTGCCAGCAGCCCCGGGACAGTTATCGGCTACACCTTC. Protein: CASSPGTVIGYTF.

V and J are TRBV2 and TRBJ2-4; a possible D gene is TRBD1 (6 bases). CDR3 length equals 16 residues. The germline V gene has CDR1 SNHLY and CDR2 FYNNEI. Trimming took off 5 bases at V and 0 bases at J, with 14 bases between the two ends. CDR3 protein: CASSIPGEIAKNIQYF. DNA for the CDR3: TGTGCCAGCAGTATACCAGGGGAAATAGCCAAAAACATTCAGTACTTC.

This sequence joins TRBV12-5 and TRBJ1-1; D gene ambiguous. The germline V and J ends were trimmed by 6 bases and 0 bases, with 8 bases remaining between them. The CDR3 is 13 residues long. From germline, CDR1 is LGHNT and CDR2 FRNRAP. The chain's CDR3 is CASGVNMNTEAFF. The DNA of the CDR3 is TGTGCTAGTGGGGTGAATATGAACACTGAAGCTTTCTTT. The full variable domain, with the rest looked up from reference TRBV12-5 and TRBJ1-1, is DARVTQTPRHKVTEMGQEVTMRCQPILGHNTVFWYRQTMMQGLELLAYFRNRAPLDDSGMPKDRFSAEMPDATLATLKIQPSEPRDSAVYFCASGVNMNTEAFFGQGTRLTVV.

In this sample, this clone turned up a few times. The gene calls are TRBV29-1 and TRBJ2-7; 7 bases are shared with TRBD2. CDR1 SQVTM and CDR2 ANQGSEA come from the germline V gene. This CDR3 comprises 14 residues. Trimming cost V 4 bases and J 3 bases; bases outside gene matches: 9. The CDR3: CSVAPRAGDYEQYF. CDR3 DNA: TGCAGCGTTGCCCCCCGGGCGGGGGACTACGAGCAGTACTTC.

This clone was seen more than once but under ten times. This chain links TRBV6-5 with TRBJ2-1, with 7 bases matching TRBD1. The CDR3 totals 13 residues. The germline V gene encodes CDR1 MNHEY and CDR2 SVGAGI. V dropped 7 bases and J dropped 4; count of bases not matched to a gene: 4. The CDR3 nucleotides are TGTGCCAGCATAGGGGGCAGATACAATGAGCAGTTCTTC. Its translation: CASIGGRYNEQFF.

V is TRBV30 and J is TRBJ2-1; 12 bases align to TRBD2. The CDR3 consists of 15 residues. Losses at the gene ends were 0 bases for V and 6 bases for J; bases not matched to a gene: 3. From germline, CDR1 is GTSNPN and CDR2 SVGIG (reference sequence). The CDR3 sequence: CAWSVGLAGFNEQFF. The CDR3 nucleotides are TGTGCCTGGAGTGTAGGACTAGCGGGGTTCAATGAGCAGTTCTTC.